This T cell receptor beta chain emerged from a study of T cell repertoires in cytomegalovirus infection. The V gene's germline CDR1 is MNHEY and CDR2 SMNVEV (reference sequence). This CDR3 comprises 15 residues. Trimming cost V 6 bases and J 1 base, with 12 bases left between them. MiXCR, run by TCRdb on the reads, gives a single entry per CDR3 protein. The sample holds 55,000 to 85,000 distinct CDR3 sequences, 20% to 25% seen once. The table lists this clonotype with a few counts. The target antigen is unknown. V usage is TRBV27 and J usage is TRBJ2-2; D is unclear. The receptor comes from a human donor in good health (CMV status not recorded). Some clones in this sample may be carry-over from other donors' samples. The sample in question was CD8+ T cells from cultured PBMCs, obtained from culture after CMV antigen stimulation. This chain's CDR3 is CASSPKLGNTGELFF. The CDR3 nucleotides are TGTGCCAGCAGCCCTAAATTAGGGAACACCGGGGAGCTGTTTTTT.